The following is a TCR beta chain sequence with its context. What antigen it recognizes has not been identified. Within one base of it there is no much larger clone, and no base qualities were kept. In total, fewer than 750 healthy bone marrow donors made up the cohort. All cohort members were sampled while nominally healthy, although unrecorded immune exposures were likely present. The donor was CMV seronegative and was included in the group of a few hundred seronegative cohort members. Every donor gave a peripheral blood sample, and the peripheral blood mononuclear cells from that sample were used for TCR beta sequencing. The Qiagen DNeasy Blood Extraction Kit was used to extract genomic DNA from the blood cell samples. This record belongs to a study of cytomegalovirus exposure and HLA in healthy donors (dated 2017 in TCRdb). Study-wide context: According to an earlier analysis of 587 of the donors, some 180 million T cells yielded approximately 120 million unique TCR beta sequences and 276 Gb of sequence data. An earlier analysis of 587 of the donors used high-throughput TCR beta sequencing to judge whether each TCR beta V gene segment behaved as functional or pseudogenic. Alongside the repertoire data, information on donor age, sex, ethnicity and CMV serostatus was compiled. The study aimed to test whether cataloging public T cell receptors could reveal signatures of past pathogen exposure. Approximately 330 gigabases of sequencing data and 70 million to 95 million unique TCR sequences made up an early release that covered 640 HLA-typed donors. In addition to the first cohort of 650 to 750 subjects, a separate validation cohort of about 120 different subjects was used. Of the roughly 400 genotyped donors, 70% to 90% were placed in the genetic ancestry cluster associated with self-reported Caucasian donors. All discovery cohort repertoires had been generated using a single sequencing platform. A later genetic analysis took genome-wide SNP genotypes for 398 of the 666 donors and used that subset as a discovery cohort. Typing coverage differed by locus: A, B, C, DRB1 and DQB1 were typed in about 629-640 donors, DQA1 in about 500, DPA1 in some 570, and DPB1 in 472. HLA typing covered class I and class II loci at four-digit resolution. Roughly 5 DR-DQ haplotypes were treated as single units for association and clustering because of strong linkage in the cohort. In a later analysis, previously published TCR beta repertoires from 550 to 750 donors were re-analyzed and high-resolution HLA genotyping was added so that TCR occurrence patterns could be studied. The study profiled the T cell repertoires of 500 to 800 subjects by immunosequencing and related them to cytomegalovirus serostatus. Among roughly 370 genotyped donors of the cohort, an average of around 240,000 unique TCR beta nucleotide sequences were sequenced per donor, roughly a sixth of them non-productive. The later analysis used no new phenotypic data to find candidate immune exposures, relying instead on TCR beta sequences and their occurrence across donors. High-throughput TCR immunosequencing, statistical association of individual TCRs with disease status, and machine learning were combined to predict cytomegalovirus infection status.

The library was generated by the immunoSEQ multiplex PCR assay. The multiplex PCR relied on a mix of 60 forward primers for TCR Vbeta segments and 13 reverse primers for TCR Jbeta segments. The CDR3 region of rearranged TCR beta genes was amplified from genomic DNA by a multiplex PCR assay. The Illumina HiSeq System was used to sequence the amplified TCR beta libraries as 87-base-pair reads. As for the original processing: Across the 670 or so repertoires, a later analysis counted around 80 million unique TCR beta chains, around 11 million of which were shared by at least two donors. Raw reads were error-corrected and collapsed into unique sequences with a nearest-neighbor algorithm that merged closely related sequences to remove PCR and sequencing errors. V, D and J gene segments were assigned by aligning CDR3 sequences to IMGT reference sequences. For a sequence to be retained, a match of at least six nucleotides to both a V gene segment and a J gene segment was required. A rearrangement counted as productive if the CDR3 had no stop codons and remained in frame with V and J, and every other rearrangement counted as non-productive. Following IMGT convention, CDR3 was defined as the stretch from the second conserved V-encoded cysteine up to the conserved J-encoded phenylalanine. The earlier analysis of approximately 500 of the donors excluded sequences that lacked an unambiguous match to a single V gene segment. An earlier analysis of 587 of the donors classified V segments as functional when productive rearrangements were above 56.7% and as segregating when the standard deviation between donors was above 5%. To diagnose cytomegalovirus status from the catalog of TCR beta chain sequences, a statistical classification framework was built. In a later analysis, TCR nucleotide sequences were compared against IMGT/GENE-DB human TR gene sequences so that V and J genes could be assigned. The TCRdist pipeline was used in a later analysis to assign CDR3 sequences and most-parsimonious VDJ recombination scenarios. A later analysis defined each TCR beta chain by its CDR3 amino acid sequence plus V-gene family, and excluded reads lacking a unique V-gene family. In a later analysis, 450 to 600 highly shared, low-generation-probability nucleotide sequences were removed to address suspected cross-contamination and a sequencing artifact. In a later analysis, a clonal expansion index was calculated for each public chain from normalized within-repertoire ranks of inferred template counts. A later analysis computed generation probabilities with a VDJ recombination model fitted to out-of-frame rearrangements, and checked the results against IGoR. A later analysis scored TCR-TCR, TCR-HLA and TCR-CMV co-occurrence with hypergeometric tests, applying a repertoire-size bias correction to TCR pairs. In a later analysis, false discovery rates were estimated by permuting HLA or CMV assignments 20 times. A later analysis grouped co-occurring TCRs with DBSCAN, adding TCRdist sequence similarity when clustering within HLA-allele-positive subsets. Repertoires with fewer than 30,000 or more than 120,000 public chains, plus five repertoires with anomalous nucleotide sharing, were excluded from co-occurrence clustering. TCRdb provides this immuneACCESS table in a form limited to in-frame rearrangements. Some clones are lacking; in checked studies, under half of them reflect an unresolved V gene, and why the rest are absent is not known. V, J and clone size are taken as reported in that table, and D and trimming were inferred from the DNA itself. This sample lists more than 150,000 clones; less than 80% were detected once. The top ten constitute around 1.5% of the sample.

Study-wide findings and limitations: An association between a missense DCLRE1C variant and V-gene and J-gene trimming of TCR beta chains was found in a later genetic analysis and replicated in an independent cohort. A later analysis reported that several top co-occurrence clusters appeared linked to parvovirus B19, influenza, CMV and Epstein-Barr virus. At a false discovery rate of 0.05, a later analysis linked some 17,000 TCR beta sequences to specific HLA alleles. The only immune exposure information available for the cohort was CMV serostatus. Broadly in line with IMGT annotations, most TCR beta V segments showed up in productive rearrangements about 87% or about 30% of the time in an earlier analysis of several hundred of the donors. Sequencing depth was assumed to be roughly uniform across donors in the presence/absence analyses, though that assumption may not hold. In both the original and validation cohorts, the classifier was reported to diagnose cytomegalovirus status with high specificity and sensitivity. A further reported finding was that TCR beta sequences accurately predicted the HLA-A and HLA-B alleles for most subjects in the first cohort. The sequencing pipeline was judged likely to have produced a cluster of highly shared sequence variants as a technical artifact. Most TCR sequences were seen in very few donors, while some public TCRs were found in many individuals. Linkage disequilibrium might explain the correlated functional status among segregating V segments, but an unknown experimental factor could not be ruled out. Strong co-occurrence of HLA alleles, especially DR and DQ, made assigning TCR associations to individual alleles difficult. In a later analysis, TCR association rates were found to vary across HLA loci, with the most associated TCRs seen for DRB1 alleles and the fewest for HLA-C alleles. In vitro tests confirmed that a few of the cytomegalovirus-associated TCR beta chains recognize cytomegalovirus antigens. Over 15 rarely observed V segments, including chromosome 9 orphons, were excluded from the earlier analysis of 550 to 700 of the donors because counts were too low. Because HLA typing was unavailable for some donors at each locus, only the typed subset was used in association tests. Most CMV-associated TCR beta chains appeared to be HLA-restricted in a later analysis, and the HLA associations seemed to be driven largely by CMV exposure. Compared with equally common non-associated chains, HLA-associated TCR beta chains in a later analysis were more clonally expanded and had lower generation probabilities. The study listed 150 to 200 TCR beta chains as associated with cytomegalovirus. A later genetic analysis reported fewer N-insertions in productive TCRs among donors in an Asian-associated ancestry cluster than the roughly 690-donor mean. In this cohort, only TCR beta chains were sequenced, and detectable features were limited by the absence of alpha or paired-chain data. It was suggested by the authors that the approach could potentially be generalized to other disease states and immunological phenotypes.

Specimen: PBMCs. This TCR was sampled from a young man in good health and CMV-seronegative.

CDR3 sequence: CASSQGDSMNTEAFF. The DNA reads TGTGCCAGCAGCCAAGGTGACAGTATGAACACTGAAGCTTTCTTT. The chain is assembled from TRBV4-2 and TRBJ1-1, with a weak D call of TRBD1 (5 bases match). Including cysteine and phenylalanine, the CDR3 has 15 amino acids. Only the CDR3 DNA is retained, 45 bases long and in frame from the first base. At the junction V is shortened by 1 base and J by 0 bases, with 9 bases in between. CDR1 and CDR2, per the germline V gene, are LGHNA and YNFKEQ.